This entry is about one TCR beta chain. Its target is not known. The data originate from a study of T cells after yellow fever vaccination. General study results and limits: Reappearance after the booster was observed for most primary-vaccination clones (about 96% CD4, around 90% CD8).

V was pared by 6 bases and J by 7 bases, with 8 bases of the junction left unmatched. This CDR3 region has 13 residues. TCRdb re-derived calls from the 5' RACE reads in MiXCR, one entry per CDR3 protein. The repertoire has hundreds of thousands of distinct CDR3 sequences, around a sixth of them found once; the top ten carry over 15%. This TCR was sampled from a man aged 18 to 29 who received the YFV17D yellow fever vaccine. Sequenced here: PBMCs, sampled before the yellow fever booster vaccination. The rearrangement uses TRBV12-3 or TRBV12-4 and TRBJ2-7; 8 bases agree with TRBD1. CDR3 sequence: CASSMDREREQYV. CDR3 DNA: TGTGCCAGCAGCATGGACAGGGAGAGGGAGCAGTACGTC.